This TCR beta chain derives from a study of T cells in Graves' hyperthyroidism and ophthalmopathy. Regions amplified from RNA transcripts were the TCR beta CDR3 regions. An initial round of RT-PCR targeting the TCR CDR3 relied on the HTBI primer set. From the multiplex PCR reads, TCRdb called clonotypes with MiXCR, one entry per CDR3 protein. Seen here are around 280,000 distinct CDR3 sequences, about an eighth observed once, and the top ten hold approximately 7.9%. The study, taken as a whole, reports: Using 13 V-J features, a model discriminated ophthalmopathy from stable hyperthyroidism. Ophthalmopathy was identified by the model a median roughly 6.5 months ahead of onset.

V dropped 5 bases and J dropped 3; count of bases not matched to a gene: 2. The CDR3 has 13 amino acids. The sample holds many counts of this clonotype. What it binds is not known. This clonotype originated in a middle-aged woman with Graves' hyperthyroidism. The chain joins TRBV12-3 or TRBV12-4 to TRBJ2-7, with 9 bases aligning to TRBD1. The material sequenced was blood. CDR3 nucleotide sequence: TGTGCCAGCAGTGGGGGACAGGGCTACGAGCAGTACTTC. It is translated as CASSGGQGYEQYF.